The clone carrying this T cell receptor (beta chain) appeared a single time. This CDR3 spans 17 amino acids. In germline, CDR1 is SGHVS, CDR2 FQNEAQ. Trimming took 5 bases from V and 7 from J; bases not matched to a gene: 13. The data originate from a study of blood T cell repertoires in COVID-19. Study information: From T cells, B-cell-depleted T cells, or PBMCs came the material, which was cDNA or gDNA.

Participant-given clinical history determined each cohort assignment. As processed by the authors: Estimates of nucleated cell counts were drawn from the amplification of reference gene primers. TCRdb's copy holds only in-frame clones and misses some; the assay was immunoSEQ multiplex PCR. That table gives V, J and clone size, and the DNA gave D and trimming. Among some 300,000 clones listed, over 75% were seen once. Sample: PBMCs or T cells enriched from blood (not recorded which). The TCR comes from a woman aged 25 to 45 who had recovered from COVID-19. The V gene is TRBV7-8, the J gene TRBJ2-7, with TRBD2 identical over 14 bases. In DNA, the CDR3 is TGTGCCAGCAGCCCTGTAATTGGGGGACTAGCGGGGGCAGAGCAGTACTTC. As protein: CASSPVIGGLAGAEQYF.